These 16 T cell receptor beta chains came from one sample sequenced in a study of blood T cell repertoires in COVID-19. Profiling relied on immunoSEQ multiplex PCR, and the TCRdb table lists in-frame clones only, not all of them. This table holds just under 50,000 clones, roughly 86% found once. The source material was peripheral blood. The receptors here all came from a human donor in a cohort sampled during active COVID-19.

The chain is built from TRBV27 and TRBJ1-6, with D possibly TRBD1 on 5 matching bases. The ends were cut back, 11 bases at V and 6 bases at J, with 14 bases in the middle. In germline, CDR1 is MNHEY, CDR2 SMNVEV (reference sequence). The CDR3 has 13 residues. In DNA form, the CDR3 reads TGTGCCTCTAAGGTGCAGGGTAATTCACCCCTCCACTTT. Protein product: CASKVQGNSPLHF.

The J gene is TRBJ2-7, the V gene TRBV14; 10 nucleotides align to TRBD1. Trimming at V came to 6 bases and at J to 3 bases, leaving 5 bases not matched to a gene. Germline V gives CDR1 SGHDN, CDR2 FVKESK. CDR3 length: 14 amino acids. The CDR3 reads CASRRQGAVYEQYF. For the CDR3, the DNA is TGTGCCAGCAGACGACAGGGGGCCGTCTACGAGCAGTACTTC.

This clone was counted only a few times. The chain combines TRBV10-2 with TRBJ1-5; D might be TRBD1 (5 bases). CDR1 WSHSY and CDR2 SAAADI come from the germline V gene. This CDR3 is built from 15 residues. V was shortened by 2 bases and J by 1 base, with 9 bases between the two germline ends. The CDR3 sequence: CASSELEGSNQPQHF. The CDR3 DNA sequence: TGCGCCAGCAGTGAGCTGGAGGGGAGCAATCAGCCCCAGCATTTT.

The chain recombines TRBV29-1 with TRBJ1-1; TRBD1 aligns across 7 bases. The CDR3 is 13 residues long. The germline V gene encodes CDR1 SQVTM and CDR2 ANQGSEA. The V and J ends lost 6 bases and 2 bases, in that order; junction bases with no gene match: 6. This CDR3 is CSVRRDRNTEAFF. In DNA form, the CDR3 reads TGCAGCGTCCGTCGGGACAGAAACACTGAAGCTTTCTTT.

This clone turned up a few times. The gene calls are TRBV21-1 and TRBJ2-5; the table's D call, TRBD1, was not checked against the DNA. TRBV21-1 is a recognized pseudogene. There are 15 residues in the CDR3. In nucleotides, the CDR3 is TGTGCCAGCAGCAAAGGGGACAGGGGGGAAGAGACCCAGTACTTC. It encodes CASSKGDRGEETQYF.

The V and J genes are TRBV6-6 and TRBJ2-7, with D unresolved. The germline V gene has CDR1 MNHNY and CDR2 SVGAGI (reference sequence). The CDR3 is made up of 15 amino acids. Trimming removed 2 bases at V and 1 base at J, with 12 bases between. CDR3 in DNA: TGTGCCAGCAGTTACGGCGGTTTTACGTCCTACGAGCAGTACTTC. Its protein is CASSYGGFTSYEQYF.

The CDR3 DNA reads as TGCAGCGGGGGACAGGGGGTAGGGAACACTGAAGCTTTCTTT. Translated: CSGGQGVGNTEAFF. This chain uses TRBV29-1 with TRBJ1-1; the match to TRBD1 covers 11 bases. CDR1 and CDR2 from the germline V gene are SQVTM and ANQGSEA. This CDR3 comprises 14 residues. V lost 7 bases, J lost 1 base, and 5 bases stayed unmatched.

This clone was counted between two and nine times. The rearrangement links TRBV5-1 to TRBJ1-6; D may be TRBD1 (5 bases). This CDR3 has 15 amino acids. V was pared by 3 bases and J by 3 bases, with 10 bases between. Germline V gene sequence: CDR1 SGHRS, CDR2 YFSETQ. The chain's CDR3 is CASSSGQDYNSPLHF. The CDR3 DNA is TGCGCCAGCAGCTCTGGACAAGACTATAATTCACCCCTCCACTTT.

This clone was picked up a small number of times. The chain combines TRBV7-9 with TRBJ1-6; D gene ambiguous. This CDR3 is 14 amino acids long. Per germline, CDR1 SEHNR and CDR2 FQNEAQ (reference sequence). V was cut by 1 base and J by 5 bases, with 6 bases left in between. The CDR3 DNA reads TGTGCCAGCAGCTTAGAAACTAATAATTCACCCCTCCACTTT. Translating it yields CASSLETNNSPLHF.

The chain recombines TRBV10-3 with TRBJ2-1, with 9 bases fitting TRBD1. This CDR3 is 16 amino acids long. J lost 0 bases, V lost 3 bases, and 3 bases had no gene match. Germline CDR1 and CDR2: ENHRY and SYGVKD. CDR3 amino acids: CAISEGTGSSYNEQFF. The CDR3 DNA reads TGTGCCATCAGTGAAGGGACAGGGAGCTCCTACAATGAGCAGTTCTTC.

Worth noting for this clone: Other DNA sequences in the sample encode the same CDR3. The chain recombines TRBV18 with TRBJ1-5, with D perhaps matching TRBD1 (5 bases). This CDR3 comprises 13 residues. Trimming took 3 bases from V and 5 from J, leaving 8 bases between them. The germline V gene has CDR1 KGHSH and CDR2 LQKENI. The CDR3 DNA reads TGTGCCAGCTCACCCGCGGGGGATCAGCCCCAGCATTTT. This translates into CASSPAGDQPQHF.

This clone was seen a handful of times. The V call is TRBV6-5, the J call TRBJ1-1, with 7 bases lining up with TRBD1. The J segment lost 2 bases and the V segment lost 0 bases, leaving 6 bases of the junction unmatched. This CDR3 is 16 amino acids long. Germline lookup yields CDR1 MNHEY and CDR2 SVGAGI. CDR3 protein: CASSYSEGAGNTEAFF. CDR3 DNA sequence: TGTGCCAGCAGTTACTCAGAGGGGGCGGGTAACACTGAAGCTTTCTTT.

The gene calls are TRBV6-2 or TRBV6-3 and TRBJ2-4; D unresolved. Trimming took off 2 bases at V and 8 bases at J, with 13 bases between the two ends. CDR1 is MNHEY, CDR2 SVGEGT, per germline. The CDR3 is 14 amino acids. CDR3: CASSYPYESDIQYF. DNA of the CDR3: TGTGCCAGCAGTTACCCATACGAGTCGGACATTCAGTACTTC.

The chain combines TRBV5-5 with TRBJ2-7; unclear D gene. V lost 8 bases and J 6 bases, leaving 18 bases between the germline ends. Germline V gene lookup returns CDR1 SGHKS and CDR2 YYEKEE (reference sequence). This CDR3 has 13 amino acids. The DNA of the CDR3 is TGTGCCAGTCAGCCACTGAGGTCGGGCGAGCAGTACTTC. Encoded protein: CASQPLRSGEQYF.

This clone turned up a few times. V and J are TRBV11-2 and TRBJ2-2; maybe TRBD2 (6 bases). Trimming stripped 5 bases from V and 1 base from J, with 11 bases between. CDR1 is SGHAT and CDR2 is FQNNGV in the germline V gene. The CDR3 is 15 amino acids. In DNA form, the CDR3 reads TGTGCCAGCAGCCCCGGGACTCGGAACACCGGGGAGCTGTTTTTT. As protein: CASSPGTRNTGELFF.

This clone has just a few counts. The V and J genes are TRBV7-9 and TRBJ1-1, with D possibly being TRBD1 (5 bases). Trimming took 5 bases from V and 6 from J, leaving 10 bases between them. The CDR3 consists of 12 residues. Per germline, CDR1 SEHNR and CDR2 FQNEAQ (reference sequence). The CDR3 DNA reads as TGTGCCAGCAGCCCCAGGGTCCCTGAAGCTTTCTTT. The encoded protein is CASSPRVPEAFF.